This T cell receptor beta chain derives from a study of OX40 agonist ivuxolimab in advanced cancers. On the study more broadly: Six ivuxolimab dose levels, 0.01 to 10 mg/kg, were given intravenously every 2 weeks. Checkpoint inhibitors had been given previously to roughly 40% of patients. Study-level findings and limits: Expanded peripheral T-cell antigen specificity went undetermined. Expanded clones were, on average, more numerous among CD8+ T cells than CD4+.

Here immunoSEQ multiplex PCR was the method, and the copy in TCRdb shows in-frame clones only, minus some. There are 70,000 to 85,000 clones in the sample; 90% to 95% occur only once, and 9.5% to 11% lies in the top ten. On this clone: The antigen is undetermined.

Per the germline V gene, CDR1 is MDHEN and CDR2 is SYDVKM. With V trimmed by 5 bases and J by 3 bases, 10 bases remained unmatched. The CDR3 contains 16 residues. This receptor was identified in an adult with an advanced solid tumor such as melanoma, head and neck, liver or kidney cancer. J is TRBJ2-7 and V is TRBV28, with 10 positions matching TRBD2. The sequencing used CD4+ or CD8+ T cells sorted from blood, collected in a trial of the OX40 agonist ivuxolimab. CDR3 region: CASSAPILAGSYEQYF. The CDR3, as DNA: TGTGCCAGCAGTGCACCCATACTAGCGGGAAGCTACGAGCAGTACTTC.